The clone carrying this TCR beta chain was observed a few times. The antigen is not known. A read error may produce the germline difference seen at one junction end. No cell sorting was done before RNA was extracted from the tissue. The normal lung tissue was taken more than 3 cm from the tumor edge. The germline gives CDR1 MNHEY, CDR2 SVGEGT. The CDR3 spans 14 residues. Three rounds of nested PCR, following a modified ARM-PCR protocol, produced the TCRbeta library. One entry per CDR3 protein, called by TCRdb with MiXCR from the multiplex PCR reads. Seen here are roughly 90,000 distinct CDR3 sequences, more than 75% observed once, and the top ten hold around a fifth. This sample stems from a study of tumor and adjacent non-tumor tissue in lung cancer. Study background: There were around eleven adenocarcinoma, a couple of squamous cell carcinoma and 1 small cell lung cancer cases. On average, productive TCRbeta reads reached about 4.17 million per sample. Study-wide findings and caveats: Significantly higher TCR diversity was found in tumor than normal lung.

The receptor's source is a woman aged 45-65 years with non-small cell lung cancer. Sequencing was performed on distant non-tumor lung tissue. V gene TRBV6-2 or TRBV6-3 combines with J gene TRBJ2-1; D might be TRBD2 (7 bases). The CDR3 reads CANSPQEGGQEQFF. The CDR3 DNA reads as TGTGCCAACAGTCCCCAGGAGGGGGGGCAGGAGCAGTTCTTC.